A selection of T cell receptor beta chains follows, all from one sample in a study of T cells in tuberculosis. The assay was immunoSEQ multiplex PCR, and TCRdb's table has in-frame clones only and misses some. The data contain 20,000 to 25,000 clones, approximately 85% of them singletons. The sample here was PBMCs, taken at tuberculosis diagnosis. The origin of the receptors is an adult with tuberculosis. Each CDR3 is given with its conserved first and last residue. The order of the fields is V gene, J gene, D gene, clone size, CDR3 protein, CDR3 DNA. D genes are given only for firm matches. Expanded clones are given a class, and other clones once, few, many or no size at all.

V: TRBV11-2; J: TRBJ2-3; D: TRBD1; size: -; CDR3: CASSLGGQGALADTQYF; DNA: TGTGCCAGCAGCTTAGGCGGACAGGGGGCGCTTGCAGATACGCAGTATTTT
V: TRBV6-5; J: TRBJ2-4; D: -; size: few; CDR3: CASRVRSKNIQYF; DNA: TGTGCCAGCAGGGTGCGGTCCAAAAACATTCAGTACTTC
V: TRBV27; J: TRBJ2-6; D: TRBD2; size: few; CDR3: CASSSISGGASGANVLTF; DNA: TGTGCCAGCAGTTCTATTAGCGGGGGGGCCTCTGGGGCCAACGTCCTGACTTTC
V: TRBV30; J: TRBJ1-5; D: -; size: -; CDR3: CAWSEEGSNQPQHF; DNA: TGTGCCTGGAGTGAGGAGGGCAGCAATCAGCCCCAGCATTTT
V: TRBV2; J: TRBJ2-1; D: TRBD1; size: -; CDR3: CASSPGQGSYNEQFF; DNA: TGTGCCAGCAGTCCGGGACAGGGCTCCTACAATGAGCAGTTCTTC
V: TRBV7-9; J: TRBJ1-2; D: -; size: -; CDR3: CASSLEGIEYGYTF; DNA: TGTGCCAGCAGCTTAGAGGGGATAGAATATGGCTACACCTTC
V: TRBV18; J: TRBJ2-7; D: -; size: -; CDR3: CASSPPGVGGEQYF; DNA: TGTGCCAGCTCACCACCGGGAGTTGGAGGAGAGCAGTACTTC
V: TRBV12-5; J: TRBJ2-7; D: TRBD1; size: -; CDR3: CASGLEGAEQYF; DNA: TGTGCTAGTGGTTTGGAGGGGGCCGAGCAGTACTTC
V: TRBV27; J: TRBJ2-2; D: -; size: once; CDR3: CASSLQAGTGELFF; DNA: TGTGCCAGCAGTTTACAGGCTGGCACCGGGGAGCTGTTTTTT
V: TRBV11-2; J: TRBJ2-7; D: TRBD2; size: -; CDR3: CASRSSGGASYEQYF; DNA: TGTGCCAGCAGGTCTAGCGGGGGGGCCTCCTACGAGCAGTACTTC
V: TRBV18; J: TRBJ2-2; D: -; size: -; CDR3: CASSPTGSGELFF; DNA: TGTGCCAGCTCACCAACGGGGTCCGGGGAGCTGTTTTTT
V: TRBV14; J: TRBJ2-7; D: TRBD2; size: -; CDR3: CASSQDVGTGDYYEQYF; DNA: TGTGCCAGCAGCCAAGATGTGGGGACGGGGGACTACTACGAGCAGTACTTC
V: TRBV5-5; J: TRBJ1-2; D: TRBD1; size: -; CDR3: CASSMDRDYGYTF; DNA: TGTGCCAGCAGCATGGACAGGGACTATGGCTACACCTTC
V: TRBV6-4; J: TRBJ1-5; D: TRBD1; size: -; CDR3: CASSEQGAGQPQHF; DNA: TGTGCCAGCAGTGAGCAGGGGGCAGGACAGCCCCAGCATTTT
V: TRBV27; J: TRBJ2-3; D: -; size: -; CDR3: CASSLDLFTDTQYF; DNA: TGTGCCAGCAGTCTAGACCTGTTCACAGATACGCAGTATTTT
V: TRBV7-2; J: TRBJ1-2; D: -; size: -; CDR3: CASSQGWSYGYTF; DNA: TGTGCCAGCAGCCAGGGGTGGAGCTATGGCTACACCTTC
V: TRBV11-3; J: TRBJ2-1; D: TRBD2; size: -; CDR3: CASSLGLAGGNEQFF; DNA: TGTGCCAGCAGCTTGGGACTAGCGGGAGGCAATGAGCAGTTCTTC
V: TRBV7-9; J: TRBJ2-2; D: TRBD1; size: once; CDR3: CASSLGDRGDTGELFF; DNA: TGTGCCAGCAGCTTAGGAGACAGGGGGGACACCGGGGAGCTGTTTTTT
V: TRBV21-1; J: TRBJ2-1; D: -; size: -; CDR3: CASSKGEDYNEQFF; DNA: TGTGCCAGCAGCAAAGGGGAGGATTACAATGAGCAGTTCTTC
V: TRBV6-5; J: TRBJ2-7; D: -; size: once; CDR3: CASSGQGPHEQYF; DNA: TGTGCCAGCTCGGGGCAGGGGCCCCACGAGCAGTACTTC
V: TRBV7-9; J: TRBJ2-2; D: TRBD1; size: -; CDR3: CASSYVTGPTGELFF; DNA: TGTGCCAGCAGCTACGTGACAGGGCCGACCGGGGAGCTGTTTTTT
V: TRBV7-9; J: TRBJ2-7; D: TRBD1; size: medium-sized; CDR3: CASSTWDRGRYEQYF; DNA: TGTGCCAGCAGCACTTGGGACAGGGGGCGCTACGAGCAGTACTTC
V: TRBV5-6; J: TRBJ1-4; D: -; size: -; CDR3: CASSPELQATNEKLFF; DNA: TGTGCCAGCAGCCCGGAATTACAGGCAACTAATGAAAAACTGTTTTTT
V: TRBV9; J: TRBJ1-1; D: TRBD1; size: -; CDR3: CASRPGQVVNTEAFF; DNA: TGTGCCAGCAGGCCGGGACAGGTTGTGAACACTGAAGCTTTCTTT
V: TRBV27; J: TRBJ1-2; D: -; size: -; CDR3: CASRGVNYGYTF; DNA: TGTGCCAGCCGGGGGGTTAACTATGGCTACACCTTC
V: TRBV7-4; J: TRBJ1-2; D: -; size: -; CDR3: CASSLTSGVVSSYYGYTF; DNA: TGTGCCAGCAGCTTAACTTCGGGGGTCGTCTCCTCTTACTATGGCTACACCTTC
V: TRBV6-6; J: TRBJ2-3; D: TRBD2; size: -; CDR3: CATAGGAKETDTQYF; DNA: TGTGCCACCGCGGGGGGGGCTAAAGAAACAGATACGCAGTATTTT
V: TRBV11-3; J: TRBJ2-3; D: TRBD1; size: few; CDR3: CASSPGTALGDTQYF; DNA: TGTGCCAGCAGCCCCGGGACAGCCCTGGGAGATACGCAGTATTTT
V: TRBV5-1; J: TRBJ1-1; D: -; size: -; CDR3: CASSPVVGYTEAFF; DNA: TGCGCCAGCAGCCCGGTCGTCGGGTACACTGAAGCTTTCTTT
V: TRBV4-3; J: TRBJ2-3; D: TRBD1; size: -; CDR3: CASSMGQGAQMVADTQYF; DNA: TGCGCCAGCAGCATGGGACAGGGGGCTCAAATGGTTGCAGATACGCAGTATTTT
V: TRBV5-6; J: TRBJ2-7; D: TRBD1; size: medium-sized; CDR3: CASSLIMTGGYEQYF; DNA: TGTGCCAGCAGCTTGATCATGACAGGGGGGTACGAGCAGTACTTC
V: TRBV5-6; J: TRBJ2-3; D: TRBD2; size: once; CDR3: CASSPLETSGYTDTQYF; DNA: TGTGCCAGCAGCCCCCTTGAGACTAGCGGATACACAGATACGCAGTATTTT
V: TRBV5-4; J: TRBJ1-6; D: -; size: -; CDR3: CASSLGGRGYNSPLHF; DNA: TGTGCCAGCAGCTTGGGGGGCAGGGGCTACAATTCACCCCTCCACTTT
V: TRBV5-8; J: TRBJ2-7; D: TRBD1; size: -; CDR3: CASSLGQDPMGF; DNA: TGTGCCAGCAGCCTCGGACAGGACCCGATGGGCTTC
V: TRBV18; J: TRBJ2-3; D: -; size: -; CDR3: CASSPNSGLTDTQYF; DNA: TGTGCCAGCTCACCTAACAGCGGACTCACAGATACGCAGTATTTT
V: TRBV7-2; J: TRBJ2-7; D: TRBD2; size: -; CDR3: CASSLFSGTSGYEQYF; DNA: TGTGCCAGCAGCTTATTTTCCGGGACTAGCGGCTACGAGCAGTACTTC
V: TRBV15; J: TRBJ1-1; D: TRBD1; size: few; CDR3: CATTMTGQTEAFF; DNA: TGTGCCACCACCATGACAGGGCAAACTGAAGCTTTCTTT
V: TRBV10-3; J: TRBJ2-3; D: TRBD2; size: -; CDR3: CATSPTSGGAISADTQYF; DNA: TGTGCCACCTCCCCGACTAGCGGGGGGGCCATAAGCGCAGATACGCAGTATTTT
V: TRBV6-5; J: TRBJ1-2; D: -; size: -; CDR3: CASSSGGVTPNYGYTF; DNA: TGTGCCAGCAGTTCCGGCGGGGTAACACCTAACTATGGCTACACCTTC
V: TRBV5-1; J: TRBJ2-3; D: TRBD2; size: once; CDR3: CASSPRSTSGGTDTQYF; DNA: TGCGCCAGCAGCCCTAGATCGACTAGCGGGGGCACAGATACGCAGTATTTT